The T cell receptor beta chain under discussion was sequenced for a study of blood T cell repertoires in COVID-19. Method: immunoSEQ multiplex PCR; TCRdb's copy keeps in-frame clones and lacks some. The top ten hold 4.5% to 6.5% of the sample, which has about 95,000 clones, roughly 89% seen once. Looked up from germline, CDR1 is SGHRS and CDR2 is YFSETQ. V lost 7 bases, J lost 4 bases, and 17 bases lay in between. The length of the CDR3 is 14 residues. The sample comprised peripheral blood. J is TRBJ1-2 and V is TRBV5-1, with D perhaps TRBD1 (6 bases). The clonotype was recovered from a man in his 60s with COVID-19, enrolled during active disease. The CDR3 nucleotides are TGCGCCAGCCACCTCGGGGGGGACACCTATGGCTACACCTTC. It codes for CASHLGGDTYGYTF.